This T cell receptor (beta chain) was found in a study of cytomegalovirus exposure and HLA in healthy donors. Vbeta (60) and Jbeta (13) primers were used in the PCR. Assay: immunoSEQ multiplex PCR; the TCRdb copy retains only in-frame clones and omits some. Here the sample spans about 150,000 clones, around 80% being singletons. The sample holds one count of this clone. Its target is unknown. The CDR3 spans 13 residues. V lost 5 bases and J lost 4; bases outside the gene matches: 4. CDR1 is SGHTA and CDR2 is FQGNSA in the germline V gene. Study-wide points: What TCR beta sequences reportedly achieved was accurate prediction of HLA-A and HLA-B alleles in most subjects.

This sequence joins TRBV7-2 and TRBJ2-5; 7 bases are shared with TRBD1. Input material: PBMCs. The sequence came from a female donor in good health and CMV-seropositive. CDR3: CASSDRVPETQYF. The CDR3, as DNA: TGTGCCAGCAGCGACAGGGTCCCAGAGACCCAGTACTTC.